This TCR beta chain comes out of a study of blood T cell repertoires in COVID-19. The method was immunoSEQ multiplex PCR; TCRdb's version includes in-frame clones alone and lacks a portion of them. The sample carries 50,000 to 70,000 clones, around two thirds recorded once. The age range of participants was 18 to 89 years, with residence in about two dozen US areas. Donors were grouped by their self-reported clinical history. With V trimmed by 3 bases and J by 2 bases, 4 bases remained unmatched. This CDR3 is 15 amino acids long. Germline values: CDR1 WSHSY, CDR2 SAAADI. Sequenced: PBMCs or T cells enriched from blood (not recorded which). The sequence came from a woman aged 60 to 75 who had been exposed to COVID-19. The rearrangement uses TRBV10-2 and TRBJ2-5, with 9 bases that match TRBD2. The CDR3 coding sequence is TGCGCCAGCAGTGAATGGCTAGCGGGACAAGAGACCCAGTACTTC. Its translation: CASSEWLAGQETQYF.